The present T cell receptor beta chain was sequenced within a study of blood T cell repertoires in COVID-19. Study in general: COVID-19 samples from acute and convalescent phases originated in the United States, Italy and Spain.

Profiled with immunoSEQ multiplex PCR; TCRdb holds only in-frame clones, not every one. Found here are over 350,000 clones, around 89% of them singletons; the top ten hold 4% to 5.5%. With 3 bases clipped from V and 1 base from J, the junction kept 7 bases outside the gene matches. The germline V gene has CDR1 DFQATT and CDR2 SNEGSKA (reference sequence). The CDR3 covers 15 residues. This sequence joins TRBV20-1 and TRBJ2-3; TRBD2 aligns across 7 bases. Source material: peripheral blood. This TCR derives from a woman aged 30 to 39 with acute or convalescent COVID-19. CDR3 protein: CSASRGGGGTDTQYF. CDR3 DNA sequence: TGCAGTGCTAGTCGTGGCGGGGGTGGCACAGATACGCAGTATTTT.